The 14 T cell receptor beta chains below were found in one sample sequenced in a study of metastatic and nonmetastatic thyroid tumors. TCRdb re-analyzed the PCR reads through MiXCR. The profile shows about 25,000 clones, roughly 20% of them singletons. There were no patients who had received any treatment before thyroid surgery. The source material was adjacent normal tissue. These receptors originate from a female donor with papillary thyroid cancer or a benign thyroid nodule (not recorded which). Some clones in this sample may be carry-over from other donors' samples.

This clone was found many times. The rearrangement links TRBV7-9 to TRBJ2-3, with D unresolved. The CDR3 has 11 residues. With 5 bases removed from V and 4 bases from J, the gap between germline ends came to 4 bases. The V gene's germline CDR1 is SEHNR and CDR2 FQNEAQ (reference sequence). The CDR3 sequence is CASSKSDTQYF. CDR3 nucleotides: TGTGCCAGCAGCAAGTCAGATACGCAGTATTTT.

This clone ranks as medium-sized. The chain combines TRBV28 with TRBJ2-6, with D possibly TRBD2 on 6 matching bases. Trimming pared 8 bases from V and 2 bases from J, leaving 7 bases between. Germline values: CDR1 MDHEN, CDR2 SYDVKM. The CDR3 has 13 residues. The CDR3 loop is CASVAAGANVLTF. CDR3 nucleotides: TGTGCCAGCGTAGCGGCTGGGGCCAACGTCCTGACTTTC.

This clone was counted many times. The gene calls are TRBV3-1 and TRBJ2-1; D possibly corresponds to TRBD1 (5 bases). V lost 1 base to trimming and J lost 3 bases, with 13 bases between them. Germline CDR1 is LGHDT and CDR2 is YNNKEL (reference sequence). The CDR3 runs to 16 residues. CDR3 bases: TGTGCCAGCAGCCAAGTAGGGCAGGGAAGCTACAATGAGCAGTTCTTC. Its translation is CASSQVGQGSYNEQFF.

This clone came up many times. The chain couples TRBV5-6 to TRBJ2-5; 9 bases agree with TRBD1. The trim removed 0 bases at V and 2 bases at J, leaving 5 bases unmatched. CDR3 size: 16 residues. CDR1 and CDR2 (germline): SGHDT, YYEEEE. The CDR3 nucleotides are TGTGCCAGCAGCTTGGGGACAGGGGTTTGGCAAGAGACCCAGTACTTC. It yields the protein CASSLGTGVWQETQYF.

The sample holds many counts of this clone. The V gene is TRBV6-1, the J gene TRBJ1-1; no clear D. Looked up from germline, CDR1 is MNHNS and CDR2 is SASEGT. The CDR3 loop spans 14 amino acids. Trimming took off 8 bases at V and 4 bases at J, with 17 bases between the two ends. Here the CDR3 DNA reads TGTGCCAGCGGGGTGAGTGATGATGGCACTGAAGCTTTCTTT. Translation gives CASGVSDDGTEAFF.

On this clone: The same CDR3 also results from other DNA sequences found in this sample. CDR3 bases: TGTGCCAGCAGCCCTCGTGGTGGTGCCGGTTACGAGCAGTACTTC. Translated: CASSPRGGAGYEQYF. The chain links TRBV7-3 to TRBJ2-7, with D uncertain. Germline values: CDR1 SGHTA, CDR2 FQGTGA. CDR3 length equals 15 residues. V was cut by 5 bases and J by 4 bases, with 18 bases left in between.

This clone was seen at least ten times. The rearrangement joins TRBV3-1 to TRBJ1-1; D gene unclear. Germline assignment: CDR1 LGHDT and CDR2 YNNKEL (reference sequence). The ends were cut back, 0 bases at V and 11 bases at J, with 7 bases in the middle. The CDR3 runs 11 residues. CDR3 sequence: CASSQDQMAFF. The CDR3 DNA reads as TGTGCCAGCAGCCAAGACCAGATGGCTTTCTTT. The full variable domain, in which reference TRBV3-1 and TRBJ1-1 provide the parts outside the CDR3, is DTAVSQTPKYLVTQMGNDKSIKCEQNLGHDTMYWYKQDSKKFLKIMFSYNNKELIINETVPNRFSPKSPDKAHLNLHINSLELGDSAVYFCASSQDQMAFFGQGTRLTVV.

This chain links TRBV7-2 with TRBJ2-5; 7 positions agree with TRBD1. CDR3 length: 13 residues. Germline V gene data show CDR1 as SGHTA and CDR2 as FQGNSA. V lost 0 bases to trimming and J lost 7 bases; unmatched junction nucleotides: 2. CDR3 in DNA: TGTGCCAGCAGCTTAGCGAACAGGGGGACCCAGTACTTC. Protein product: CASSLANRGTQYF.

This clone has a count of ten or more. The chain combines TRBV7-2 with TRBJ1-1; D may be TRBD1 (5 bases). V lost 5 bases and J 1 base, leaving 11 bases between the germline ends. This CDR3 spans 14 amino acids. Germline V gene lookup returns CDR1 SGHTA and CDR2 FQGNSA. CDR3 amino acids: CASSPDSSNTEAFF. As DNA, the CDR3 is TGTGCCAGCAGCCCTGACAGTTCGAACACTGAAGCTTTCTTT.

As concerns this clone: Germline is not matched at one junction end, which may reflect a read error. The DNA for the CDR3 is TGTGCCAGCAGTAGTGGTAGCGAAGCTTACGAGAAGTACTTC. Residues: CASSSGSEAYEKYF. The chain carries TRBV12-3 or TRBV12-4 and TRBJ2-7; possible D gene TRBD2, 5 bases. The CDR3 extends over 14 amino acids.

The CDR3 loop reads CASRQIMGGEQFF. The CDR3, as DNA: TGTGCCAGCAGACAGATTATGGGTGGTGAGCAGTTCTTC. The chain combines TRBV7-2 with TRBJ2-1; D uncertain. Germline V lookup: CDR1 SGHTA, CDR2 FQGNSA. CDR3 length: 13 amino acids. The germline V and J ends were trimmed by 6 bases and 9 bases, with 15 bases remaining between them.

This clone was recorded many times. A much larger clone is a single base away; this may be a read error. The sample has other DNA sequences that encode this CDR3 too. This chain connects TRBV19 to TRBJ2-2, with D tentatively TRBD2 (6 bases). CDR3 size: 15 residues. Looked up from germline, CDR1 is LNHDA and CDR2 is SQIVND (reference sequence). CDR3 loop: CASSIRGLNTGELFF. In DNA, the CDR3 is TGTGCCAGTAGTATTCGGGGGTTGAACACCGGGGAGCTGTTTTTC.

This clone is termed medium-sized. In DNA, the CDR3 is TGTGCCAGCAGCTTTGCTGGGGCGTACGAGCAGTACTTC. It translates to CASSFAGAYEQYF. The gene calls are TRBV11-2 and TRBJ2-7; D is possibly TRBD1 (5 bases). Trimming took 3 bases from V and 4 from J, leaving 10 bases between them. The CDR3 covers 13 residues. The germline CDR1 and CDR2 sequences are SGHAT and FQNNGV.

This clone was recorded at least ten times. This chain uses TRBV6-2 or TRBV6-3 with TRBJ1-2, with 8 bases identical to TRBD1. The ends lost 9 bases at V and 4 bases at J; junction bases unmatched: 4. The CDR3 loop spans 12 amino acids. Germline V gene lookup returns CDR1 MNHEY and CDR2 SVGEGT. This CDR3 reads CASDRGGYGYTF. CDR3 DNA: TGTGCCAGTGACAGGGGTGGCTATGGCTACACCTTC.